These 10 T cell receptor beta chains originate from one sample sequenced in a study of beta chain features in type 1 diabetes. The study reverse transcribed the entire isolated RNA, so it sequenced expressed TCRB transcripts. Data came from immunoSEQ multiplex PCR; TCRdb stores just in-frame clones and leaves some out. The repertoire holds approximately 84,000 clones, with 30% to 40% as singletons. The sample consisted of stem cell memory CD4+ T cells from blood. Every receptor here comes from a woman aged 18-29 years in good health.

There are many counts of this clone. The chain is built from TRBV29-1 and TRBJ2-5, with TRBD2 identical over 15 bases. CDR3 length: 13 residues. V was clipped by 7 bases and J by 4 bases; unmatched bases: 1. Germline V gene data show CDR1 as SQVTM and CDR2 as ANQGSEA. CDR3 sequence reads: CSEGLAGGETQYF. CDR3 in DNA: TGCAGCGAGGGACTAGCGGGAGGAGAGACCCAGTACTTC.

This chain connects TRBV7-9 to TRBJ2-1; TRBD2 matches 7 bases. Germline V gene data show CDR1 as SEHNR and CDR2 as FQNEAQ (reference sequence). The V segment lost 8 bases and the J segment 7 bases; nucleotides outside the gene matches: 5. The CDR3 has 12 residues. The CDR3 region has the DNA TGTGCCAGCCAAGGGGAGGGGAATGAGCAGTTCTTC. It is translated as CASQGEGNEQFF.

This clone was seen a few times. The rearrangement uses TRBV7-9 and TRBJ2-7; TRBD2 matches at 7 bases. CDR1 and CDR2 from the germline V gene are SEHNR and FQNEAQ (reference sequence). V trimming: 4 bases; J trimming: 3 bases; junction bases outside the gene matches: 12. The CDR3 extends over 16 amino acids. Here the CDR3 reads CASSWAAGAGYYEQYF. CDR3 bases: TGTGCCAGCAGCTGGGCCGCGGGAGCGGGGTACTACGAGCAGTACTTC.

J is TRBJ2-3 and V is TRBV11-1; tentative D call: TRBD2 (6 bases). The CDR3 runs to 14 residues. Trimming pared 6 bases from V and 2 bases from J, leaving 12 bases between. Germline CDR1 and CDR2: SGHAT and FQDESV (reference sequence). CDR3 protein: CASSWASDTDTQYF. The CDR3 DNA follows: TGTGCCAGCAGTTGGGCTAGCGACACAGATACGCAGTATTTT.

This clone appeared a few times. The rearrangement uses TRBV29-1 and TRBJ2-5; 13 bases are a match to TRBD2. This CDR3 is 15 amino acids long. Germline V lookup: CDR1 SQVTM, CDR2 ANQGSEA. V trimming: 6 bases; J trimming: 5 bases; junction bases outside the gene matches: 9. DNA of the CDR3: TGCAGCGTCCGCACTAGCGGGAGGGCCGGGGAGACCCAGTACTTC. It yields the protein CSVRTSGRAGETQYF.

The CDR3 is CASNINNQPQHF. In DNA form, the CDR3 reads TGTGCCAGCAATATTAACAATCAGCCCCAGCATTTT. The rearrangement uses TRBV2 and TRBJ1-5; D uncertain. The germline CDR1 and CDR2 sequences are SNHLY and FYNNEI. The CDR3 runs 12 residues. V was shortened by 7 bases and J by 3 bases, with 7 bases between the two germline ends.

This clone was detected a few times. V is TRBV18 and J is TRBJ1-6; D uncertain. V was pared by 1 base and J by 5 bases, with 3 bases between. Germline V gene lookup returns CDR1 KGHSH and CDR2 LQKENI. The CDR3 is 13 residues long. The CDR3 sequence is CASSPQHNSPLHF. The CDR3 DNA follows: TGTGCCAGCTCACCACAGCATAATTCACCCCTCCACTTT.

This chain connects TRBV7-9 to TRBJ1-3; a possible D gene is TRBD1 (5 bases). Looked up from germline, CDR1 is SEHNR and CDR2 is FQNEAQ (reference sequence). V lost 4 bases to trimming and J lost 0 bases, with 7 bases between them. The length of the CDR3 is 14 residues. The CDR3 region is CASSSDTSGNTIYF. Here the CDR3 DNA reads TGTGCCAGCAGCTCGGACACCTCTGGAAACACCATATATTTT. Together with reference TRBV7-9 and TRBJ1-3, the CDR3 gives the full variable domain: DTGVSQNPRHKITKRGQNVTFRCDPISEHNRLYWYRQTLGQGPEFLTYFQNEAQLEKSRLLSDRFSAERPKGSFSTLEIQRTEQGDSAMYLCASSSDTSGNTIYFGEGSWLTVV.

This clone was detected a few times. The V call is TRBV25-1, the J call TRBJ2-5, with TRBD2 matching over 7 bases. This CDR3 has 13 amino acids. Trimming at V came to 6 bases and at J to 5 bases, leaving 6 bases not matched to a gene. Germline-derived CDR1 and CDR2 are MGHDK and SYGVNS. This CDR3 is CASRGTTGETQYF. DNA for the CDR3: TGTGCCAGCAGAGGGACTACGGGGGAGACCCAGTACTTC.

Points on this clone: One end of the junction does not line up with germline, which may come from a read error. The chain is built from TRBV7-7 and TRBJ2-5, with 8 bases fitting TRBD1. Per germline, CDR1 SSHAT and CDR2 FNYEAQ (reference sequence). CDR3 length: 15 residues. The CDR3 loop reads CASSFTTGDIETQYF. The CDR3 nucleotides read TGTGCTAGCAGCTTCACGACAGGGGATATAGAGACCCAGTACTTC.